This TCR beta chain was sequenced for a study of blood T cell repertoires in COVID-19. Study in general: The analysed material was cDNA or gDNA that came from T cells, B-cell-depleted T cells, or PBMCs.

Clones were read by immunoSEQ multiplex PCR, and TCRdb kept only the in-frame ones, dropping some. Of 410,000 or so clones listed, 70% to 90% were seen once; the top ten hold roughly 1.6%. Followed longitudinally, the Seattle patients had been enrolled during active infection. Germline CDR1 reads MDHEN; CDR2 reads SYDVKM. V was cut by 4 bases and J by 4 bases, with 11 bases left in between. The CDR3 is 14 residues long. The sequence came from a woman aged 40-49 years with COVID-19, enrolled during active disease. The chain uses TRBV28 and TRBJ2-1; a possible D gene is TRBD2 (6 bases). The sequenced sample consisted of peripheral blood. CDR3 coding DNA: TGTGCCAGCAGTTCCCCGCGGGGTTACAATGAGCAGTTCTTC. Translation gives CASSSPRGYNEQFF. The full variable domain, with the rest looked up from reference TRBV28 and TRBJ2-1, is DVKVTQSSRYLVKRTGEKVFLECVQDMDHENMFWYRQDPGLGLRLIYFSYDVKMKEKGDIPEGYSVSREKKERFSLILESASTNQTSMYLCASSSPRGYNEQFFGPGTRLTVL.